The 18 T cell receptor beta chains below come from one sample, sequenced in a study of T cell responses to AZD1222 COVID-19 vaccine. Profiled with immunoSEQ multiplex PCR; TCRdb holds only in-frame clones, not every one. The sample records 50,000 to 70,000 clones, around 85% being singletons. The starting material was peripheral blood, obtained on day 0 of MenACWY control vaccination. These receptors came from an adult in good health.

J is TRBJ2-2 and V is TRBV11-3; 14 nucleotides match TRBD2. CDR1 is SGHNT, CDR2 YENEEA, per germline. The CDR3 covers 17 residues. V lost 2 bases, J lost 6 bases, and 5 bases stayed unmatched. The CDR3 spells CASSLRQGLAGAGELFF. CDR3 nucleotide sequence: TGTGCCAGCAGCTTAAGGCAGGGACTAGCGGGAGCCGGGGAGCTGTTTTTT.

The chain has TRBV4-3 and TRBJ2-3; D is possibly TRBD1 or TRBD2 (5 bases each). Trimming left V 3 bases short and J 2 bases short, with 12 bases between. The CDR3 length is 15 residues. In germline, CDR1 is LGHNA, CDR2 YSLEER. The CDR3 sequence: CASSHGTATTDTQYF. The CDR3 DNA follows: TGCGCCAGCAGCCATGGGACGGCGACCACAGATACGCAGTATTTT.

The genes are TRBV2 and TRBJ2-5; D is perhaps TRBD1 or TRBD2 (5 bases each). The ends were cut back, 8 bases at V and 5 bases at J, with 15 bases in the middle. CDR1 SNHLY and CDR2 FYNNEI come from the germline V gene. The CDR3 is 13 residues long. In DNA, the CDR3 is TGTGCCAGCGGAGGCGTTAGGGGCGAGACCCAGTACTTC. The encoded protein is CASGGVRGETQYF.

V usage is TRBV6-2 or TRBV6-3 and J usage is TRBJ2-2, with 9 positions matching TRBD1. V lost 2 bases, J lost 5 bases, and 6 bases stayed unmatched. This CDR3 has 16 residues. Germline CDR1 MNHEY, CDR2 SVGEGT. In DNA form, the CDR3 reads TGTGCCAGCAGTTACACCACAGGGGGCGGAACCGGGGAGCTGTTTTTT. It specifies CASSYTTGGGTGELFF.

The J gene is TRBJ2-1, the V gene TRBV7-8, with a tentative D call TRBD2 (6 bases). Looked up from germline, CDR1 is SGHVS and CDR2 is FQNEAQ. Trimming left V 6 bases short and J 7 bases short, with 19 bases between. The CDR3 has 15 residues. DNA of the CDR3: TGTGCCAGCAGGCTAGCGCTAGCGACGGGTAATGAGCAGTTCTTC. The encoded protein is CASRLALATGNEQFF.

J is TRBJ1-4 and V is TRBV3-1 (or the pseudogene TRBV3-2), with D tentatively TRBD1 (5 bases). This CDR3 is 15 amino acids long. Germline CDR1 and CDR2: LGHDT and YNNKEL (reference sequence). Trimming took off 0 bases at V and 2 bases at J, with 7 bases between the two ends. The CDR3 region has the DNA TGTGCCAGCAGCCAAGAAGGGGCCACTAATGAAAAACTGTTTTTT. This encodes CASSQEGATNEKLFF.

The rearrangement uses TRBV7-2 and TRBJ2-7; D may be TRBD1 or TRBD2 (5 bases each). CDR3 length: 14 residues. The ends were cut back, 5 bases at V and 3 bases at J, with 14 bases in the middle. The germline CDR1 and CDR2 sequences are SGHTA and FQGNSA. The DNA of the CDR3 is TGTGCCAGCAGCCCGCCGGGACGGATCTACGAGCAGTACTTC. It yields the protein CASSPPGRIYEQYF.

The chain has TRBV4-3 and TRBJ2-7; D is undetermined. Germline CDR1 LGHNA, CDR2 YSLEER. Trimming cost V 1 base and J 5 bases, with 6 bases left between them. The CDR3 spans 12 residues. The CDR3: CASSQAGHEQYF. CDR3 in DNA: TGCGCCAGCAGCCAAGCTGGGCACGAGCAGTACTTC.

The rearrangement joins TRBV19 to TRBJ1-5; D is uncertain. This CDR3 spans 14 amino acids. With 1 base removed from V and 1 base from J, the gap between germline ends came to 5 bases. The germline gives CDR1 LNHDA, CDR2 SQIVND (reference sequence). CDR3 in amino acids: CASSIGQSNQPQHF. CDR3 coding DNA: TGTGCCAGTAGTATAGGGCAGAGCAATCAGCCCCAGCATTTT.

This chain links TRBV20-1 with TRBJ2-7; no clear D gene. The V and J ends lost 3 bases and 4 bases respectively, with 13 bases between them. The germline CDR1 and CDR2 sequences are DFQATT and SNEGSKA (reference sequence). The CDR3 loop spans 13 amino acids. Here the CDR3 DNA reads TGCAGTGCTAGTTTGGCGGACCTTTACGAGCAGTACTTC. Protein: CSASLADLYEQYF.

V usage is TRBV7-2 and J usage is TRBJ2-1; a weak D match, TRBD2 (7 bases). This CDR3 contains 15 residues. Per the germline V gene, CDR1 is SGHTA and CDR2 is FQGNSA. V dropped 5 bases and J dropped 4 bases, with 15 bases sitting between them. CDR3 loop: CASSPKGGQYNEQFF. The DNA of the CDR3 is TGTGCCAGCAGCCCTAAGGGGGGGCAATACAATGAGCAGTTCTTC. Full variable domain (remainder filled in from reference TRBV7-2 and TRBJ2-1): GAGVSQSPSNKVTEKGKDVELRCDPISGHTALYWYRQSLGQGLEFLIYFQGNSAPDKSGLPSDRFSAERTGGSVSTLTIQRTQQEDSAVYLCASSPKGGQYNEQFFGPGTRLTVL.

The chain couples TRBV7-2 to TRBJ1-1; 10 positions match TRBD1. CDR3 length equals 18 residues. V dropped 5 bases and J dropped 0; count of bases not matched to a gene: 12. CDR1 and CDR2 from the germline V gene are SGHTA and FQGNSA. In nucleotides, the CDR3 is TGTGCCAGCAGCCTTCGCGCCGGGACAGGGGTATTGAACACTGAAGCTTTCTTT. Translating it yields CASSLRAGTGVLNTEAFF.

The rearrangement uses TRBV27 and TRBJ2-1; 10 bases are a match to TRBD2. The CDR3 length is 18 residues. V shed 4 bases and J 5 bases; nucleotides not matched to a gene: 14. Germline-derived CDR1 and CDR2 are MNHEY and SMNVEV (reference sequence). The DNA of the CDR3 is TGTGCCAGCAGTTCCCACAGCGGGAGGGCCCGTTCGAACAATGAGCAGTTCTTC. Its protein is CASSSHSGRARSNNEQFF.

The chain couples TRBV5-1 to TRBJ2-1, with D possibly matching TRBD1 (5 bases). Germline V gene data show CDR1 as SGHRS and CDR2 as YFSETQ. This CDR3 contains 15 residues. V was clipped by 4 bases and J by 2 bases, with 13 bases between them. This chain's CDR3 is CASSLDTGPYNEQFF. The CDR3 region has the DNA TGCGCCAGCAGCCTGGACACTGGGCCCTACAATGAGCAGTTCTTC. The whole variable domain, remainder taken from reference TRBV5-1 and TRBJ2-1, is KAGVTQTPRYLIKTRGQQVTLSCSPISGHRSVSWYQQTPGQGLQFLFEYFSETQRNKGNFPGRFSGRQFSNSRSEMNVSTLELGDSALYLCASSLDTGPYNEQFFGPGTRLTVL.

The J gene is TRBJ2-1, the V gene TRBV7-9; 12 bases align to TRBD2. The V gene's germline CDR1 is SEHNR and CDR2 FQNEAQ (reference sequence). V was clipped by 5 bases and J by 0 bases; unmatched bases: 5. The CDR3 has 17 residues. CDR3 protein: CASSTTSGRTSYNEQFF. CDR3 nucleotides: TGTGCCAGCAGCACAACTAGCGGGAGGACCTCCTACAATGAGCAGTTCTTC.

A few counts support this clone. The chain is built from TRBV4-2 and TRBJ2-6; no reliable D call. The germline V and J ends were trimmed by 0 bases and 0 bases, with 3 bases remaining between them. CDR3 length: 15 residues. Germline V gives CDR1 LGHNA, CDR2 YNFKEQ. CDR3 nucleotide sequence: TGTGCCAGCAGCCAAGACGGCTCTGGGGCCAACGTCCTGACTTTC. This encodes CASSQDGSGANVLTF.

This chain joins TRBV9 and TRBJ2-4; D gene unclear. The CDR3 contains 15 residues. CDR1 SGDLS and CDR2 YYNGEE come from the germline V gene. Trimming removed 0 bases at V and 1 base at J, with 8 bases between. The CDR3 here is CASSVDPGAKNIQYF. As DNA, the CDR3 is TGTGCCAGCAGCGTAGACCCGGGCGCCAAAAACATTCAGTACTTC. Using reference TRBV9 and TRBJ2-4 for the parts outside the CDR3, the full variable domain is DSGVTQTPKHLITATGQRVTLRCSPRSGDLSVYWYQQSLDQGLQFLIQYYNGEERAKGNILERFSAQQFPDLHSELNLSSLELGDSALYFCASSVDPGAKNIQYFGAGTRLSVL.

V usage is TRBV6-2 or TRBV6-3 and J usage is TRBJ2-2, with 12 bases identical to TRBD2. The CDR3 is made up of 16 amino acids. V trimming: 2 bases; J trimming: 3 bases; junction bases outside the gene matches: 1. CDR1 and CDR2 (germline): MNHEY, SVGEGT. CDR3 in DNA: TGTGCCAGCAGTTACCGGACTAGCGGGGACACCGGGGAGCTGTTTTTT. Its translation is CASSYRTSGDTGELFF.